The entry below gives a single T cell receptor (beta chain) sequence along with its context. The data originate from a study of blood T cell repertoires in COVID-19. The data were produced by immunoSEQ multiplex PCR, yet TCRdb's version contains in-frame clones alone and is incomplete. The sample yields about 220,000 clones, roughly 88% seen once. In germline, CDR1 is MNHEY, CDR2 SMNVEV (reference sequence). This CDR3 is built from 12 residues. V lost 4 bases, J lost 4 bases, and 4 bases lay in between. The chain has TRBV27 and TRBJ2-2, with D unclear. Sequenced input: PBMCs or T cells enriched from blood (not recorded which). The sequence was collected from a woman between 40 and 55 years old with acute COVID-19. CDR3 amino acids: CASSSFTGELFF. DNA of the CDR3: TGTGCCAGCAGTTCGTTCACCGGGGAGCTGTTTTTT.